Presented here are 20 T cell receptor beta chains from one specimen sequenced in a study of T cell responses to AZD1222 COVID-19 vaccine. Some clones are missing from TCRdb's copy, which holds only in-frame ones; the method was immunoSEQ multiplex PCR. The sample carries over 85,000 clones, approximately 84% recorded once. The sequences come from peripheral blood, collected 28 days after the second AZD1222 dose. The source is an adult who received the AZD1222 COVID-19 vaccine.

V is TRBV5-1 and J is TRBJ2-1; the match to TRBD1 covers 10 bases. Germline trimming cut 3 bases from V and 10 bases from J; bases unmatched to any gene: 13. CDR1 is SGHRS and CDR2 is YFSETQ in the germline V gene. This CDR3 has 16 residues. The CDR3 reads CASSSRQGAATKEQFF. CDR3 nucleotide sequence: TGCGCCAGCAGCTCCCGACAGGGGGCAGCAACGAAGGAGCAGTTCTTC.

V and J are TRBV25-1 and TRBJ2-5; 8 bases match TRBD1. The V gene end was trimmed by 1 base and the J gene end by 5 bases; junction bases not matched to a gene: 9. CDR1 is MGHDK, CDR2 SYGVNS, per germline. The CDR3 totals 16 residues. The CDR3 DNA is TGTGCCAGCAGTGAATTAGGAACAGGGGGAAGGGAGACCCAGTACTTC. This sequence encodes CASSELGTGGRETQYF.

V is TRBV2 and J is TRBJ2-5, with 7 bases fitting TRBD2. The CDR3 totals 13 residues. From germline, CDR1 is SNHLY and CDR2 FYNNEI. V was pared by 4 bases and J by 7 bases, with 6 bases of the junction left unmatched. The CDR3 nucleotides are TGTGCCAGCAGTGTGATCGGCGGGGGGACCCAGTACTTC. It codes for CASSVIGGGTQYF.

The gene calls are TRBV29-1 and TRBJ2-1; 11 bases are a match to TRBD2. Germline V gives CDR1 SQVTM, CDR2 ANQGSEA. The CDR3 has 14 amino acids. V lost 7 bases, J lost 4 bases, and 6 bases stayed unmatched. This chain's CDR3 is CSALSGRDYNEQFF. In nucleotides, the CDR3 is TGCAGCGCCCTTAGCGGGAGGGATTACAATGAGCAGTTCTTC.

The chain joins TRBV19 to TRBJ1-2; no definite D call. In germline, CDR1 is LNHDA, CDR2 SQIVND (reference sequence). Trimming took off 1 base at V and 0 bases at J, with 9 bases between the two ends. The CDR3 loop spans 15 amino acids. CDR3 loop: CASSIGRNTNYGYTF. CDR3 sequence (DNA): TGTGCCAGTAGTATAGGACGAAACACTAACTATGGCTACACCTTC.

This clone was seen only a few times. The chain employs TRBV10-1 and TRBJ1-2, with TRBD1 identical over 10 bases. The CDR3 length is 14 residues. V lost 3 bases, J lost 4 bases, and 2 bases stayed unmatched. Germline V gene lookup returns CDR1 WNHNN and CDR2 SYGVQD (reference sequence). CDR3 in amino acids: CASSDRDRGYGYTF. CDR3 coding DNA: TGCGCCAGCAGTGACCGGGACAGGGGCTATGGCTACACCTTC.

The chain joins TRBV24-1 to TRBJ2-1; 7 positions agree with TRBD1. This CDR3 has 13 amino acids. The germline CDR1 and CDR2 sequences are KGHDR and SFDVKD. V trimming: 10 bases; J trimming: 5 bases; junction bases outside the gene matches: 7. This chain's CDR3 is CATAGTANNEQFF. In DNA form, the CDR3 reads TGTGCCACTGCCGGGACAGCCAACAATGAGCAGTTCTTC.

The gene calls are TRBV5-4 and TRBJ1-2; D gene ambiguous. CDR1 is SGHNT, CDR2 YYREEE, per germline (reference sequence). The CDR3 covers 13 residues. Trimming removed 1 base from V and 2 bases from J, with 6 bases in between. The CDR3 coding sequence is TGTGCCAGCAGCTTGACACCCAACTATGGCTACACCTTC. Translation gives CASSLTPNYGYTF.

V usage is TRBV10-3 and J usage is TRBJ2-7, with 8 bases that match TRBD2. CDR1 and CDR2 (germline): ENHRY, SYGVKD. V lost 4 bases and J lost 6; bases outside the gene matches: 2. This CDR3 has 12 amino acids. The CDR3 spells CAISAGGSEQYF. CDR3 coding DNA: TGTGCCATCAGTGCGGGGGGGAGCGAGCAGTACTTC.

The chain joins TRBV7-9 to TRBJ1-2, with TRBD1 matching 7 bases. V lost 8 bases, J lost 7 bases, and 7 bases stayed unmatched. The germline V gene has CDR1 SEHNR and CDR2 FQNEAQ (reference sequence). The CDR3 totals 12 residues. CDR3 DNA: TGTGCCAGCGGAGGGGGCGCGTCTGGCTACACCTTC. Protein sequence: CASGGGASGYTF.

CDR3 region: CASSGRAYEGAFF. In nucleotides, the CDR3 is TGCGCCAGCAGCGGTCGGGCTTACGAGGGAGCTTTCTTT. The rearrangement uses TRBV4-1 and TRBJ1-1; D remains ambiguous. The CDR3 totals 13 residues. In germline, CDR1 is MGHRA, CDR2 YSYEKL. Trimming left V 5 bases short and J 10 bases short, with 17 bases between.

CDR3 bases: TGTGCCACCAGCCGACTAGTTTACAATGAGCAGTTCTTC. Amino acid sequence: CATSRLVYNEQFF. The rearrangement joins TRBV15 to TRBJ2-1, with TRBD2 as a possible D gene (6 bases). The CDR3 has 13 amino acids. Germline V gene data show CDR1 as LNHNV and CDR2 as YYDKDF (reference sequence). V lost 5 bases to trimming and J lost 4 bases, with 9 bases between them.

CDR3 protein: CASSLGALVSYEQYF. The CDR3 DNA sequence: TGTGCCAGCAGCTTAGGAGCACTAGTCTCCTACGAGCAGTACTTC. The chain joins TRBV7-2 to TRBJ2-7, with a tentative D call TRBD2 (5 bases). With 1 base removed from V and 0 bases from J, the gap between germline ends came to 10 bases. This CDR3 comprises 15 residues. The germline V gene encodes CDR1 SGHTA and CDR2 FQGNSA.

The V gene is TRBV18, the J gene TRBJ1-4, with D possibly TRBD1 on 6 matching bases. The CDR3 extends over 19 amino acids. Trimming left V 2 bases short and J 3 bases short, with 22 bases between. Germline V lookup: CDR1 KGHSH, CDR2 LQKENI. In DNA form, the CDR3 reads TGTGCCAGCTCACCAAATGTTCTTTCGCTTCGGACAGCTAATGAAAAACTGTTTTTT. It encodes CASSPNVLSLRTANEKLFF.

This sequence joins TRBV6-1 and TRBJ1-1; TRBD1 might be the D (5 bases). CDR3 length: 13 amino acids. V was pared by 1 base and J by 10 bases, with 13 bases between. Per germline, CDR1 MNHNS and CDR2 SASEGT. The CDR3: CASSEGPGRGAFF. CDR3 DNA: TGTGCCAGCAGTGAAGGTCCGGGAAGGGGAGCTTTCTTT.

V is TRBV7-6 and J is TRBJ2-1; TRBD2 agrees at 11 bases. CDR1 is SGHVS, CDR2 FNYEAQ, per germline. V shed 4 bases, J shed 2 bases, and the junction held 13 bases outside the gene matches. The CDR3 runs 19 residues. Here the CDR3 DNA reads TGTGCCAGCAGCTCTCGCATCACTAGCGGGGGAGGCGCCTACAATGAGCAGTTCTTC. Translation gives CASSSRITSGGGAYNEQFF.

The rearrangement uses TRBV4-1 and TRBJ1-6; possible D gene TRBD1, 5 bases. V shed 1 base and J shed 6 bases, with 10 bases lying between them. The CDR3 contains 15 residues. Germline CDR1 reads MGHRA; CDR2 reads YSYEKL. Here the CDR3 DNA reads TGCGCCAGCAGCCAAGTGGGGGAGGGTAATTCACCCCTCCACTTT. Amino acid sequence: CASSQVGEGNSPLHF.

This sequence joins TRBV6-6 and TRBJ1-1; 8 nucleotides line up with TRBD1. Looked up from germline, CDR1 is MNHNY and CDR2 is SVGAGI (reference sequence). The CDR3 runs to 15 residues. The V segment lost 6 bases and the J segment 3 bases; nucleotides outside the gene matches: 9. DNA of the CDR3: TGTGCCAGCAGAGGTCGGACAGGGAGAGACACTGAAGCTTTCTTT. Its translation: CASRGRTGRDTEAFF.

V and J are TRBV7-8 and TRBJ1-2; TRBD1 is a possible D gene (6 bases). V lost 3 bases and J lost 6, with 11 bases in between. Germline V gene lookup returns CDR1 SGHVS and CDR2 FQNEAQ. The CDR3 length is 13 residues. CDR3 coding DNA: TGTGCCAGCAGCTTGCGGGACACAAATGGCTACACCTTC. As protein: CASSLRDTNGYTF.

The CDR3 protein is CASSLGQVSTNEKLFF. Written as DNA, the CDR3 is TGCGCCAGCAGCTTAGGACAGGTATCAACTAATGAAAAACTGTTTTTT. The chain links TRBV5-1 to TRBJ1-4; 7 bases align to TRBD1. Germline CDR1 reads SGHRS; CDR2 reads YFSETQ. V dropped 2 bases and J dropped 0; count of bases not matched to a gene: 4. The length of the CDR3 is 16 residues.